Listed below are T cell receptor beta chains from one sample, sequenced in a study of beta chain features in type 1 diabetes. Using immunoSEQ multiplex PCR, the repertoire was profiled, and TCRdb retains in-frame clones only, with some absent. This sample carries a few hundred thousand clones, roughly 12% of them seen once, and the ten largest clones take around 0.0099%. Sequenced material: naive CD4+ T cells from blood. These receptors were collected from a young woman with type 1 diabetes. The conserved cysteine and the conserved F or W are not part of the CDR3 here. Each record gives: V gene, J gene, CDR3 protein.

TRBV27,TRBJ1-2,ASMGTGANYGYT
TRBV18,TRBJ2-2,ASSPASGSGELF
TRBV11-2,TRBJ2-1,ASSYVLAGGYNEQF
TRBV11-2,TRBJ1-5,ASSFTGGNQPQH
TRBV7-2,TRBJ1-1,ASRAGPEAF
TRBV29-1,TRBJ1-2,SGTSGARNYGYT
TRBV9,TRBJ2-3,ASSVAVRTSGTDTQY
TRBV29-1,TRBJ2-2,SVGGRVAGELF
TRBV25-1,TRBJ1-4,ASSEEQGIKEKLF
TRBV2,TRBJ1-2,ATYRDRQLGGYT